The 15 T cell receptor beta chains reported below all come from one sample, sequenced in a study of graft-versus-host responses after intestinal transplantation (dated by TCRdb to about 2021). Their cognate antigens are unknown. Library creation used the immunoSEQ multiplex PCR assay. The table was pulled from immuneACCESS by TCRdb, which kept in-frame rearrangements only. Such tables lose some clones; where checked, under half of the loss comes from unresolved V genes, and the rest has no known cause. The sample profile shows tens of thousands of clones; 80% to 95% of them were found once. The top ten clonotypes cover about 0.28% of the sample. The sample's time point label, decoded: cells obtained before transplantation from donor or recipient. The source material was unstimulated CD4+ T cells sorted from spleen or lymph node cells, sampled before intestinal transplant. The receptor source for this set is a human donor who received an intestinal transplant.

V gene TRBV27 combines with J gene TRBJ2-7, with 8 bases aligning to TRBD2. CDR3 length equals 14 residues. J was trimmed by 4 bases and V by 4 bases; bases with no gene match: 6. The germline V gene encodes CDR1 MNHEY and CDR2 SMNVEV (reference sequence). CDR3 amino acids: CASSSTSGLYEQYF. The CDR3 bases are TGTGCCAGCAGTTCAACTAGCGGACTATACGAGCAGTACTTC.

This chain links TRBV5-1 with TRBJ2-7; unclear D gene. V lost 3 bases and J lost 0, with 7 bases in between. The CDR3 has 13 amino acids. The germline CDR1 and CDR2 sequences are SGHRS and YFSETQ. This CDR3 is CASSSGISYEQYF. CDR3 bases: TGCGCCAGCAGCTCCGGTATCTCCTACGAGCAGTACTTC.

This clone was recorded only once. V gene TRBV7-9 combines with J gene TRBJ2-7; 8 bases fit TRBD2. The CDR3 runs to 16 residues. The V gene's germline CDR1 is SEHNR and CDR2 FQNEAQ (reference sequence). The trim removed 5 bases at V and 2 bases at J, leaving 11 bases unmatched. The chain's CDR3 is CASSPSGVAGTYEQYF. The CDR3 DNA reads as TGTGCCAGCAGCCCTTCGGGGGTAGCGGGAACCTACGAGCAGTACTTC.

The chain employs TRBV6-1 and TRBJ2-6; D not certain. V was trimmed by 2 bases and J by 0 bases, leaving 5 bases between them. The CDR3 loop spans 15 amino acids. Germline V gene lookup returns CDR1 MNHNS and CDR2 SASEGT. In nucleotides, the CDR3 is TGTGCCAGCAGTGAATGGGACTCTGGGGCCAACGTCCTGACTTTC. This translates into CASSEWDSGANVLTF.

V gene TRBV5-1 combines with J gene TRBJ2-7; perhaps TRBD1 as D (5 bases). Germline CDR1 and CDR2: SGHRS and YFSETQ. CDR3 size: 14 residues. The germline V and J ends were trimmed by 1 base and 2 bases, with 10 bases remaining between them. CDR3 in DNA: TGCGCCAGCAGCTTGCAAGGGGTTACCTACGAGCAGTACTTC. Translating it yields CASSLQGVTYEQYF.

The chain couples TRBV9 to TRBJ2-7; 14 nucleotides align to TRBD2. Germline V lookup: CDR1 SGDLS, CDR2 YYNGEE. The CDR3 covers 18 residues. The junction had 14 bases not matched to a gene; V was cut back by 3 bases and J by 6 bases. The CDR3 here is CASSAFLTSGRATPEQYF. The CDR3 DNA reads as TGTGCCAGCAGCGCATTTCTGACTAGCGGGAGGGCGACACCCGAGCAGTACTTC.

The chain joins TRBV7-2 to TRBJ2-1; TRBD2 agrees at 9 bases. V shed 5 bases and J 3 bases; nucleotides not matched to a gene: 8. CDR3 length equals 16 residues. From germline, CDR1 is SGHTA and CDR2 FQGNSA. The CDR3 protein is CASSLPGGRVYNEQFF. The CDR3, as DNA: TGTGCCAGCAGCCTCCCCGGCGGGAGGGTCTACAATGAGCAGTTCTTC.

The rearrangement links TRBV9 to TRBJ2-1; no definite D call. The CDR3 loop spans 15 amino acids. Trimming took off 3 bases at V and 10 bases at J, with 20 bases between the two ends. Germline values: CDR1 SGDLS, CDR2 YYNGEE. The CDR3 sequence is CASSALSLPQAEQFF. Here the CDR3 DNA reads TGTGCCAGCAGCGCTTTAAGCCTGCCTCAGGCGGAGCAGTTCTTC.

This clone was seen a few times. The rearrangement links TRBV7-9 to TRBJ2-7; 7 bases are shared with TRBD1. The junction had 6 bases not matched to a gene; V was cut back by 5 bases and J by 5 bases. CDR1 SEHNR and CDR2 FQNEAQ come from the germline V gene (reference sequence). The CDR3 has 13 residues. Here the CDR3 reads CASSPRQGDEQYF. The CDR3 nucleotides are TGTGCCAGCAGCCCCCGACAGGGCGACGAGCAGTACTTC.

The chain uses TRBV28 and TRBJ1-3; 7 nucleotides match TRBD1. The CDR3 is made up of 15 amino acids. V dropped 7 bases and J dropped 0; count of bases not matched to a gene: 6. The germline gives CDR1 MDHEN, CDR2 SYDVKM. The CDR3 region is CASNKRDSSGNTIYF. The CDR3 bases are TGTGCCAGCAATAAAAGGGACAGCTCTGGAAACACCATATATTTT.

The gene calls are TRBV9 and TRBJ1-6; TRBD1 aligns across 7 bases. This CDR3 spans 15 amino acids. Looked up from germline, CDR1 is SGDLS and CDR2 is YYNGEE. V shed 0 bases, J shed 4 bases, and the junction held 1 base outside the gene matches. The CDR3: CASSVGGQYNSPLHF. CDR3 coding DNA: TGTGCCAGCAGCGTAGGGGGACAGTATAATTCACCCCTCCACTTT.

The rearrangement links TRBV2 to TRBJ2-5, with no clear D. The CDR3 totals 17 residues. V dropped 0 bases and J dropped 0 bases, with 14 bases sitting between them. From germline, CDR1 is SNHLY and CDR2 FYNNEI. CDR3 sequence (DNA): TGTGCCAGCAGTGAAGCCCGGGTCTGGACCGACCAAGAGACCCAGTACTTC. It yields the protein CASSEARVWTDQETQYF.

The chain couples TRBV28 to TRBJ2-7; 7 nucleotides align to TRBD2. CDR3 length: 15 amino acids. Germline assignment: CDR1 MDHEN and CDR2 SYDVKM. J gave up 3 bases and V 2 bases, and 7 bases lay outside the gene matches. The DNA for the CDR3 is TGTGCCAGCAGTTTACCCCGGGGGGTCAACTACGAGCAGTACTTC. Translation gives CASSLPRGVNYEQYF.

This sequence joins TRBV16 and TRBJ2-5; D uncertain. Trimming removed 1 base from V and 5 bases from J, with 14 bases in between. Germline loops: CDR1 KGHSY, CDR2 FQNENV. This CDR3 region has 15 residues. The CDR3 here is CASSQFSESKETQYF. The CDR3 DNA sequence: TGTGCCAGCAGCCAATTCTCAGAGAGTAAGGAGACCCAGTACTTC.

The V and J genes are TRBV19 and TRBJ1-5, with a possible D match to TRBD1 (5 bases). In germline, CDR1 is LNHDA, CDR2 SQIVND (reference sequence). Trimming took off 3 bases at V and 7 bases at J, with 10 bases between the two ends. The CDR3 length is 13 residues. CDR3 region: CASSMGGSQPQHF. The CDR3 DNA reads TGTGCCAGTAGTATGGGGGGGTCGCAGCCCCAGCATTTT.